Listed here are 20 T cell receptor beta chains from one sample, sequenced in a study of Ad26.COV2.S vaccination and SARS-CoV-2 variants. Measured with immunoSEQ multiplex PCR; TCRdb has only the in-frame clones, and not every one. The data hold some 450,000 clones, with roughly 88% observed a single time. Regarding treatment: 15 to 20 received Ad26.COV2.S at low or high dose, single or two shots; 5 received placebo; per-sample allocation not given. After the first vaccine or placebo injection, samples were drawn on day 63. The sequences come from peripheral blood, collected in a trial of Ad26.COV2.S vaccine versus placebo. These TCRs come from a person aged 18-65 years who received the Ad26.COV2.S COVID-19 vaccine or a placebo.

This chain links TRBV19 with TRBJ1-1; D gene ambiguous. Germline V gene data show CDR1 as LNHDA and CDR2 as SQIVND (reference sequence). This CDR3 spans 14 amino acids. V was cut by 5 bases and J by 1 base, with 11 bases left in between. CDR3 bases: TGTGCCAGTAGTTCCTTTTTGGGGAACACTGAAGCTTTCTTT. This gives the protein CASSSFLGNTEAFF.

The chain employs TRBV10-3 and TRBJ2-1; 9 bases agree with TRBD2. This CDR3 comprises 15 residues. The J segment lost 8 bases and the V segment lost 6 bases, leaving 11 bases of the junction unmatched. Per germline, CDR1 ENHRY and CDR2 SYGVKD. The chain's CDR3 is CAISQRSGRRYEQFF. CDR3 sequence (DNA): TGTGCCATCAGCCAACGAAGCGGGAGGAGGTATGAGCAGTTCTTC.

This chain links TRBV7-9 with TRBJ2-2, with D unresolved. From germline, CDR1 is SEHNR and CDR2 FQNEAQ (reference sequence). This CDR3 is 13 amino acids long. V was clipped by 3 bases and J by 3 bases, with 5 bases between them. CDR3 sequence: CASSFEYTGELFF. CDR3 nucleotides: TGTGCCAGCAGCTTTGAATACACCGGGGAGCTGTTTTTT.

The rearrangement uses TRBV2 and TRBJ1-6, with D hard to call. The germline V gene has CDR1 SNHLY and CDR2 FYNNEI. V gave up 10 bases and J gave up 5 bases, with 18 bases separating them. The CDR3 totals 15 residues. The CDR3: CAIDPDGRNNSPLHF. DNA for the CDR3: TGTGCCATAGACCCTGACGGGCGAAATAATTCACCCCTCCACTTT.

This chain connects TRBV30 to TRBJ2-1; TRBD1 might be the D (5 bases). Germline V CDR1 and CDR2: GTSNPN, SVGIG (reference sequence). The CDR3 loop spans 15 amino acids. V was cut by 1 base and J by 7 bases, with 17 bases left in between. CDR3 protein: CAWSDSQGFGNEQFF. In nucleotides, the CDR3 is TGTGCCTGGAGTGATTCGCAGGGTTTTGGGAATGAGCAGTTCTTC. Complete variable domain (other parts from reference TRBV30 and TRBJ2-1): SQTIHQWPATLVQPVGSPLSLECTVEGTSNPNLYWYRQAAGRGLQLLFYSVGIGQISSEVPQNLSASRPQDRQFILSSKKLLLSDSGFYLCAWSDSQGFGNEQFFGPGTRLTVL.

The chain employs TRBV28 and TRBJ1-1; a weak D match, TRBD1 (5 bases). Per germline, CDR1 MDHEN and CDR2 SYDVKM. With 2 bases removed from V and 3 bases from J, the gap between germline ends came to 10 bases. The CDR3 spans 14 residues. The CDR3 region has the DNA TGTGCCAGCAGTTTAGGTAGCAGGGACACTGAAGCTTTCTTT. It codes for CASSLGSRDTEAFF.

The J gene is TRBJ2-7, the V gene TRBV6-2 or TRBV6-3; D not certain. The germline V and J ends were trimmed by 0 bases and 6 bases, with 9 bases remaining between them. Germline-derived CDR1 and CDR2 are MNHEY and SVGEGT. The CDR3 extends over 13 amino acids. CDR3 nucleotide sequence: TGTGCCAGCAGTTACTCGACAACGCGCGAGCAGTACTTC. Amino acids: CASSYSTTREQYF.

The chain links TRBV27 to TRBJ2-7; 7 nucleotides line up with TRBD2. V shed 2 bases, J shed 2 bases, and the junction held 6 bases outside the gene matches. The CDR3 covers 15 residues. Germline V gene sequence: CDR1 MNHEY, CDR2 SMNVEV (reference sequence). The CDR3 loop reads CASSLTGTTTYEQYF. The CDR3 coding sequence is TGTGCCAGCAGTTTAACCGGGACTACCACCTACGAGCAGTACTTC.

The chain joins TRBV4-3 to TRBJ1-1; the D is unclear. The germline V gene encodes CDR1 LGHNA and CDR2 YSLEER. V lost 0 bases, J lost 1 base, and 6 bases lay in between. There are 14 residues in the CDR3. The CDR3 spells CASSQDPGNTEAFF. In DNA form, the CDR3 reads TGCGCCAGCAGCCAAGATCCAGGGAACACTGAAGCTTTCTTT.

V and J are TRBV24-1 and TRBJ2-1; 7 bases map to TRBD2. The junction had 1 base not matched to a gene; V was cut back by 5 bases and J by 4 bases. The CDR3 has 13 residues. Germline CDR1 reads KGHDR; CDR2 reads SFDVKD. This CDR3 is CATSAGGYNEQFF. For the CDR3, the DNA is TGTGCCACCAGTGCGGGAGGATACAATGAGCAGTTCTTC.

This clone was detected a few times. V usage is TRBV4-1 and J usage is TRBJ1-4; D is unclear. Germline CDR1 is MGHRA and CDR2 is YSYEKL. The germline V and J ends were trimmed by 5 bases and 7 bases, with 8 bases remaining between them. This CDR3 has 12 residues. Here the CDR3 reads CASSFAGEKLFF. DNA for the CDR3: TGCGCCAGCAGCTTCGCAGGTGAAAAACTGTTTTTT.

V gene TRBV28 combines with J gene TRBJ1-5; 9 bases are a match to TRBD1. Germline assignment: CDR1 MDHEN and CDR2 SYDVKM. CDR3 length: 16 residues. Germline trimming cut 8 bases from V and 4 bases from J; bases unmatched to any gene: 12. DNA for the CDR3: TGTGCCAGCGGGGGCATTCTAGGACAGGGGAATCAGCCCCAGCATTTT. This sequence encodes CASGGILGQGNQPQHF.

The chain couples TRBV7-9 to TRBJ1-5; D uncertain. Germline V gives CDR1 SEHNR, CDR2 FQNEAQ (reference sequence). The CDR3 consists of 14 residues. Trimming left V 2 bases short and J 5 bases short, with 10 bases between. This chain's CDR3 is CASSLPTEHQPQHF. The CDR3, as DNA: TGTGCCAGCAGCTTACCGACGGAACATCAGCCCCAGCATTTT.

This rearrangement joins TRBV7-9 to TRBJ1-2; TRBD1 aligns across 7 bases. The CDR3 has 16 residues. Trimming cost V 8 bases and J 1 base; bases outside gene matches: 13. Per the germline V gene, CDR1 is SEHNR and CDR2 is FQNEAQ (reference sequence). The CDR3 DNA reads TGTGCCAGCGATCAGTTCCGAGGGACAGTTAACTATGGCTACACCTTC. Translated, it gives CASDQFRGTVNYGYTF.

The rearrangement links TRBV3-1 (or the pseudogene TRBV3-2) to TRBJ2-1; possibly TRBD2 for D (6 bases). In germline, CDR1 is LGHDT, CDR2 YNNKEL (reference sequence). V shed 1 base and J shed 8 bases, with 12 bases lying between them. The CDR3 loop spans 14 amino acids. In nucleotides, the CDR3 is TGTGCCAGCAGCCAAGTGACTAGTGGGGATGAGCAGTTCTTC. Encoded protein: CASSQVTSGDEQFF.

This sequence joins TRBV7-8 and TRBJ1-2, with 9 bases identical to TRBD1. The CDR3 length is 13 residues. Germline lookup yields CDR1 SGHVS and CDR2 FQNEAQ. V lost 4 bases and J lost 8; bases outside the gene matches: 5. The CDR3 sequence: CASSSRTGEGYTF. CDR3 bases: TGTGCCAGCAGCTCTCGGACAGGGGAGGGCTACACCTTC.

The CDR3, as DNA: TGTGCCAGCAGCCCCCAGACTCATCCCCAGTACTTC. It encodes CASSPQTHPQYF. The chain recombines TRBV7-2 with TRBJ2-5; no definite D call. Germline CDR1 reads SGHTA; CDR2 reads FQGNSA. Deletions cut 5 bases from V and 9 bases from J, with 13 bases between. The CDR3 spans 12 residues. The whole variable domain, remainder taken from reference TRBV7-2 and TRBJ2-5, is GAGVSQSPSNKVTEKGKDVELRCDPISGHTALYWYRQSLGQGLEFLIYFQGNSAPDKSGLPSDRFSAERTGGSVSTLTIQRTQQEDSAVYLCASSPQTHPQYFGPGTRLLVL.

The chain uses TRBV4-1 and TRBJ2-1, with 8 bases that match TRBD1. The J segment lost 6 bases and the V segment lost 2 bases, leaving 3 bases of the junction unmatched. The CDR3 contains 14 residues. Per germline, CDR1 MGHRA and CDR2 YSYEKL. CDR3 in amino acids: CASSQPGQVNEQFF. As DNA, the CDR3 is TGCGCCAGCAGCCAACCGGGACAGGTCAATGAGCAGTTCTTC.

J is TRBJ2-1 and V is TRBV7-2; 9 nucleotides align to TRBD2. Unmatched junction bases numbered 8, after V lost 1 base and J lost 1 base. The CDR3 is made up of 18 amino acids. Looked up from germline, CDR1 is SGHTA and CDR2 is FQGNSA. The CDR3 DNA sequence: TGTGCCAGCAGCTTAGGAGGGGTAGCGGGAGTATCCTACAATGAGCAGTTCTTC. Translation gives CASSLGGVAGVSYNEQFF.

This clone was found once. V is TRBV19 and J is TRBJ2-1; TRBD2 aligns across 13 bases. This CDR3 region has 15 residues. The V gene's germline CDR1 is LNHDA and CDR2 SQIVND (reference sequence). V trimming: 6 bases; J trimming: 8 bases; junction bases outside the gene matches: 7. CDR3 nucleotide sequence: TGTGCCAGTAGCAGGACTAGCGGGAGCCTCTATGAGCAGTTCTTC. Its protein product is CASSRTSGSLYEQFF. Full variable domain (rest looked up from reference TRBV19 and TRBJ2-1): DGGITQSPKYLFRKEGQNVTLSCEQNLNHDAMYWYRQDPGQGLRLIYYSQIVNDFQKGDIAEGYSVSREKKESFPLTVTSAQKNPTAFYLCASSRTSGSLYEQFFGPGTRLTVL.